This T cell receptor beta chain originates from a study of T cell changes during pregnancy in multiple sclerosis. In germline, CDR1 is MDHEN, CDR2 SYDVKM. Trimming took off 4 bases at V and 5 bases at J, with 14 bases between the two ends. The CDR3 spans 15 residues. Assay used: immunoSEQ multiplex PCR; TCRdb lists only in-frame clones, some missing. The sample holds 70,000 to 90,000 clones, approximately 92% seen once. Specimen: peripheral blood, collected in the first trimester of pregnancy. This chain uses TRBV28 with TRBJ2-2, with D hard to call. The sequence was obtained from a female donor with multiple sclerosis, enrolled in a pregnancy study. In nucleotides, the CDR3 is TGTGCCAGCAGTTCCCGGGTGGAGCTGACCGGGGAGCTGTTTTTT. Encoded protein: CASSSRVELTGELFF.